The clone carrying this TCR beta chain was recorded only once. The germline gives CDR1 SGHVS, CDR2 FQNEAQ. V gave up 4 bases and J gave up 6 bases, with 10 bases separating them. This CDR3 has 12 amino acids. In the study's own analysis: Reference gene primer amplification gave nucleated cell count estimates. Repertoires were generated with immunoSEQ multiplex PCR, while TCRdb's copy carries only in-frame clones and drops some. From that table come the V and J calls and clone size; the DNA was used to work out D and trimming. The table shows 250,000 to 300,000 clones, with roughly 85% occurring only once. This sample was taken from a study of blood T cell repertoires in COVID-19.

The TCR was taken from a woman aged 18-30 years with acute or convalescent COVID-19. Sequencing used peripheral blood. The chain uses TRBV7-8 and TRBJ2-7; D is undetermined. For the CDR3, the DNA is TGTGCCAGCAGCTGGATGTCGGGCGAGCAGTACTTC. This codes for CASSWMSGEQYF.